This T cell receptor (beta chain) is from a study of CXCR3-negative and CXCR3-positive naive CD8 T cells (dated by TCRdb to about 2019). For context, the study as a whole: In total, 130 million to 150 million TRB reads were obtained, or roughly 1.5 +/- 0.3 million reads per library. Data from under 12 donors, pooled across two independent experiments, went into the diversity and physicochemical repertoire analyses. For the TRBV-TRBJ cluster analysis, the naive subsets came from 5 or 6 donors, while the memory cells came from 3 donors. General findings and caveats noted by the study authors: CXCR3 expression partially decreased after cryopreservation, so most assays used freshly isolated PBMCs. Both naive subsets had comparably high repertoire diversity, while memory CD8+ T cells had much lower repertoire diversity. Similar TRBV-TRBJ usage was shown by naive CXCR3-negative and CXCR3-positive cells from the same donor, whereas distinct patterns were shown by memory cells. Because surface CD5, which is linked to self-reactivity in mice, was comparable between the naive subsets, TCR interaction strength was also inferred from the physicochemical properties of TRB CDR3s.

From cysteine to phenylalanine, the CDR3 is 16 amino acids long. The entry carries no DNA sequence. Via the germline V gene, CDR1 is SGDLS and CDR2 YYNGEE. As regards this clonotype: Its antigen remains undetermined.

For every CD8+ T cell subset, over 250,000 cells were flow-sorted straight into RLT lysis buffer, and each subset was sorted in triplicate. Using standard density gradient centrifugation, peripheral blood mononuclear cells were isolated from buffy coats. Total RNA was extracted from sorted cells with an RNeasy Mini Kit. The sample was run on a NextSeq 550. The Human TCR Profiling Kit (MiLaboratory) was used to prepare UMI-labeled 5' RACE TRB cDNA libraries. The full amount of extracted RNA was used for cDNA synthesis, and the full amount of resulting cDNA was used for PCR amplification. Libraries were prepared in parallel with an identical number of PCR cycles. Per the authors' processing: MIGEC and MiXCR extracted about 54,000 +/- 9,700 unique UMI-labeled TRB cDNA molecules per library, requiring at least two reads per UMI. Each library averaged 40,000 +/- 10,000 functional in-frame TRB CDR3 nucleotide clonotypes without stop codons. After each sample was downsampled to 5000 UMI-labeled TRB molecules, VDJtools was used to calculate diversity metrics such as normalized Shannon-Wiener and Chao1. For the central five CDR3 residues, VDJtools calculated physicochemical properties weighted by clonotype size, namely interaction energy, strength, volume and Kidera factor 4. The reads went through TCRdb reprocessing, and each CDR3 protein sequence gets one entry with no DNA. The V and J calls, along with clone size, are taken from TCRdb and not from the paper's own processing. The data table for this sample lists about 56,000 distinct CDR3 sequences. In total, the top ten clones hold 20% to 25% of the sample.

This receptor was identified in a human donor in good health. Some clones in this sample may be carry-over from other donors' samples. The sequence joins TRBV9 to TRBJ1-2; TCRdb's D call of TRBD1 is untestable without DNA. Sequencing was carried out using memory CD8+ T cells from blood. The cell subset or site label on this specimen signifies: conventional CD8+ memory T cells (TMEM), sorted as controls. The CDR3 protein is CASSGGTQGANYGYTF.